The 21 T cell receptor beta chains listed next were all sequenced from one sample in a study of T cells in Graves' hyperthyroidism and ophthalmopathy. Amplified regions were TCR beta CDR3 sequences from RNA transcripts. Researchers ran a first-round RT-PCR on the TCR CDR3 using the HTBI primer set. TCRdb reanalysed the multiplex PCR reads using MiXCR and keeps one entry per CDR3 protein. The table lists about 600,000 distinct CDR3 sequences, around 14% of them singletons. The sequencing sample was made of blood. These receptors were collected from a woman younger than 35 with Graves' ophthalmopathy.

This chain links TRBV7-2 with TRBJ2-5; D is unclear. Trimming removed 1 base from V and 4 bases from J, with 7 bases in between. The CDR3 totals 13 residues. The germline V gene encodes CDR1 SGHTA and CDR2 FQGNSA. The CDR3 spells CASSLGFGETQYF. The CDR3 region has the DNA TGTGCCAGCAGCTTAGGGTTCGGAGAGACCCAGTACTTC.

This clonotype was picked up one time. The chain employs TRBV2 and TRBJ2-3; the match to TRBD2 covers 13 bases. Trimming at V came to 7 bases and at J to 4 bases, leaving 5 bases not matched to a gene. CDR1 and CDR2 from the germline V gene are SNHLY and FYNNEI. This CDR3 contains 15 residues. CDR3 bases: TGTGCCAGCAACCGACTAGCGGGGGGCCCAGATACGCAGTATTTT. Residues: CASNRLAGGPDTQYF.

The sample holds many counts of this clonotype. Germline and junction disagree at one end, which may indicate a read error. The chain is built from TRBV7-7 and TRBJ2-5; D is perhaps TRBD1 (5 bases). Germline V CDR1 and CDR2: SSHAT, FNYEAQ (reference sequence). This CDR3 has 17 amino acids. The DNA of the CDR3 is TGTGCTAGCAGCTTACCTAAACCCCGACAGTTTGAAGAGACCCAGTACTTC. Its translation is CASSLPKPRQFEETQYF. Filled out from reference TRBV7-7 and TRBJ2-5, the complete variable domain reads GAGVSQSPRYKVTKRGQDVTLRCDPISSHATLYWYQQALGQGPEFLTYFNYEAQPDKSGLPSDRFSAERPEGSISTLTIQRTEQRDSAMYRCASSLPKPRQFEETQYFGPGTRLLVL.

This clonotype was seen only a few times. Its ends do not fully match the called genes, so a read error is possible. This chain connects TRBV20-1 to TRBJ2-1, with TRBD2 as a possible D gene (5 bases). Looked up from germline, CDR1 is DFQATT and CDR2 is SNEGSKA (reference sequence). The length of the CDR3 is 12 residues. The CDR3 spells CSPGRTDNEQSF. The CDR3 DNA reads TGCAGTCCTGGGCGGACTGACAATGAGCAGTCCTTC.

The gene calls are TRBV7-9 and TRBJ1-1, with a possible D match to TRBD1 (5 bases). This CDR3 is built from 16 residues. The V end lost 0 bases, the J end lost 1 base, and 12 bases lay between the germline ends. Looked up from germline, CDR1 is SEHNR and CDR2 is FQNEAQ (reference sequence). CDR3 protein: CASSLAGVGANTEAFF. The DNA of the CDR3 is TGTGCCAGCAGCTTAGCAGGGGTCGGGGCGAACACTGAAGCTTTCTTT.

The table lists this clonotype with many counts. In nucleotides, the CDR3 is TGTGCCAGCAGGGCCTTAGAAAGGGCGAGCGAGCAGTACTTC. Protein sequence: CASRALERASEQYF. This chain links TRBV12-3 or TRBV12-4 with TRBJ2-7; D is undetermined. The CDR3 length is 14 residues. The V gene lost 6 bases and the J gene lost 6 bases, with 18 bases spanning the gap.

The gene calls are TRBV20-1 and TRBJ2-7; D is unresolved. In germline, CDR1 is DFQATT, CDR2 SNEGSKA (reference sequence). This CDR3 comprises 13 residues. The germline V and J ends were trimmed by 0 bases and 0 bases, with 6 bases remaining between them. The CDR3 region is CSARDTSSYEQYF. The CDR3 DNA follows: TGCAGTGCTAGAGACACGAGCTCCTACGAGCAGTACTTC.

CDR3 sequence: CSARDPQTNTGELFF. The CDR3, as DNA: TGCAGTGCTAGAGATCCCCAGACGAACACCGGGGAGCTGTTTTTT. The chain employs TRBV20-1 and TRBJ2-2; D remains unclear. In germline, CDR1 is DFQATT, CDR2 SNEGSKA (reference sequence). The ends were cut back, 0 bases at V and 0 bases at J, with 8 bases in the middle. This CDR3 comprises 15 residues.

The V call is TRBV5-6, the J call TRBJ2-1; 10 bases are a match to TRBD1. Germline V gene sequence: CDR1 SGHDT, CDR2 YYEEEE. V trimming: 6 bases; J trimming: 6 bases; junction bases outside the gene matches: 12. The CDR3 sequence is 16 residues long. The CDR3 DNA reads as TGTGCCAGCAACTCTCCTGGGACAGGGGTAGCCAATGAGCAGTTCTTC. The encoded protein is CASNSPGTGVANEQFF.

CDR3 region: CASSYPLRPARNSPLHF. The CDR3 bases are TGTGCCAGCAGTTACCCTCTAAGACCGGCACGGAATTCACCCCTCCACTTT. This chain links TRBV6-2 or TRBV6-3 with TRBJ1-6; D gene unclear. Looked up from germline, CDR1 is MNHEY and CDR2 is SVGEGT. Trimming pared 2 bases from V and 7 bases from J, leaving 18 bases between. The CDR3 runs 17 residues.

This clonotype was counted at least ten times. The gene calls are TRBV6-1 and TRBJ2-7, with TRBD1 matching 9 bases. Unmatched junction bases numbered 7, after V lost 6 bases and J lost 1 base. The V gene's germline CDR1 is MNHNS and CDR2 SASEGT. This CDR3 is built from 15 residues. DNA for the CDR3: TGTGCCAGCAGGGAACAGGGGGCTGATTCCTACGAGCAGTACTTC. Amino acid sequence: CASREQGADSYEQYF.

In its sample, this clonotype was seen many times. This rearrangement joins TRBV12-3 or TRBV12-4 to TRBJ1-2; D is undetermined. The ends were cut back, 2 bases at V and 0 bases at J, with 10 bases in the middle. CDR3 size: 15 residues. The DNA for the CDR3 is TGTGCCAGCAGTTTATCCGGCACCTCTAACTATGGCTACACCTTC. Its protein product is CASSLSGTSNYGYTF.

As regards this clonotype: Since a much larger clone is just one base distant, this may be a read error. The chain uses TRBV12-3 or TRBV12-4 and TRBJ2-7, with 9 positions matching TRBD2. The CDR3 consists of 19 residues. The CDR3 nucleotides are TGTGCCAGCAGTTCCTACCTTAGCGGGAGCGGGTTTGGGGAGTACGAGCAGTGCTTC. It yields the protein CASSSYLSGSGFGEYEQCF.

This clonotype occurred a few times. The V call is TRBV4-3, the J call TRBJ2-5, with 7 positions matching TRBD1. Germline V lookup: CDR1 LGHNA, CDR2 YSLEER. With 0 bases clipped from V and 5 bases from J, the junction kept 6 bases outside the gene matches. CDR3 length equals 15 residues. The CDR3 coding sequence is TGCGCCAGCAGCCAAGAAACAGGGGTTGGGGAGACCCAGTACTTC. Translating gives CASSQETGVGETQYF.

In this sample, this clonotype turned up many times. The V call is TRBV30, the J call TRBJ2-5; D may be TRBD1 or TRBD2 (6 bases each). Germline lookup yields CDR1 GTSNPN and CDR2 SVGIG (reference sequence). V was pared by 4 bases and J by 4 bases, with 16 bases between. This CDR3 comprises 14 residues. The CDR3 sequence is CAWNGGGPGETQYF. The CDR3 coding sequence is TGTGCCTGGAACGGAGGGGGGCCGGGAGAGACCCAGTACTTC.

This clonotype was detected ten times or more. The CDR3: CASSVYGETSTDTQYF. CDR3 nucleotide sequence: TGTGCCAGTAGCGTCTATGGAGAAACCTCCACAGATACGCAGTATTTT. This rearrangement joins TRBV19 to TRBJ2-3; D is undetermined. This CDR3 is 16 amino acids long. Germline CDR1 LNHDA, CDR2 SQIVND (reference sequence). V was clipped by 6 bases and J by 2 bases, with 18 bases between them. The entire variable domain, with the rest obtained from reference TRBV19 and TRBJ2-3, is as follows: DGGITQSPKYLFRKEGQNVTLSCEQNLNHDAMYWYRQDPGQGLRLIYYSQIVNDFQKGDIAEGYSVSREKKESFPLTVTSAQKNPTAFYLCASSVYGETSTDTQYFGPGTRLTVL.

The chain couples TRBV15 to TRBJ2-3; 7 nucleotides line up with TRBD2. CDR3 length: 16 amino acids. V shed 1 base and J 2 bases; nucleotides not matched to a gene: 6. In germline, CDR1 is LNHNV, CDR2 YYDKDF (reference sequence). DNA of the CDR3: TGTGCCACCAGCAGAGTTCGTGCGGGAGACACAGATACGCAGTATTTT. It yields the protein CATSRVRAGDTDTQYF.

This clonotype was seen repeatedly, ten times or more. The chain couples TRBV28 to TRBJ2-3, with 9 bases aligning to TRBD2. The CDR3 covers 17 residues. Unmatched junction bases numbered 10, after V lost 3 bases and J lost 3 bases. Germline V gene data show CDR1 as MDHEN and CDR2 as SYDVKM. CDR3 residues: CASSFPVSGSWTDTQYF. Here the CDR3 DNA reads TGTGCCAGCAGTTTTCCCGTTAGCGGGAGTTGGACAGATACGCAGTATTTT.

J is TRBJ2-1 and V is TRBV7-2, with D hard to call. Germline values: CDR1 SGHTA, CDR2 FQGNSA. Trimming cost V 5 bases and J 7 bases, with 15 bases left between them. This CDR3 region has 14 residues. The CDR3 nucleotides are TGTGCCAGCAGCCCAGAGGTAGTCGGGAATGAGCAGTTCTTC. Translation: CASSPEVVGNEQFF.

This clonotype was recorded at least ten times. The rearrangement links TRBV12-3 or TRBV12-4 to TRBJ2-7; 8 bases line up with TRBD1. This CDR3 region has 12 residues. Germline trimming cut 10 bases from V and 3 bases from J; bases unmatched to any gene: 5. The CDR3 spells CATSGQDYEQYF. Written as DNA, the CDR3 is TGTGCCACCTCGGGACAGGACTACGAGCAGTACTTC.

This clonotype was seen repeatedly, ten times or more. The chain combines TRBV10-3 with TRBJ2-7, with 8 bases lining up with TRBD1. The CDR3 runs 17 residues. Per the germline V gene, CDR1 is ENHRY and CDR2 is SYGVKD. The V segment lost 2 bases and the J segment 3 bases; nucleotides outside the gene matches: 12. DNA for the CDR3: TGTGCCATCAGTGAGGTCCCGGGACAGGCGTGGGGCTACGAGCAGTACTTC. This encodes CAISEVPGQAWGYEQYF.